This TCR beta chain was observed in a study of cytomegalovirus exposure and HLA in healthy donors. The PCR made use of 60 Vbeta and 13 Jbeta primers. Libraries were prepared by immunoSEQ multiplex PCR; TCRdb keeps only in-frame clonotypes and omits some of them. The data hold about 240,000 clones, with about 80% observed a single time. Study results and limitations: Rarity held for most TCR sequences, but there were some public TCRs that occurred in many donors.

The germline CDR1 and CDR2 sequences are SGHRS and YFSETQ. V gave up 2 bases and J gave up 7 bases, with 16 bases separating them. The CDR3 runs to 15 residues. Comment on this clone: Its antigen is currently unknown.

The clonotype was recovered from a woman in her sixties in good health and CMV-seropositive. The chain recombines TRBV5-1 with TRBJ2-1; the D gene is possibly TRBD2 (5 bases). The specimen sequenced was PBMCs. CDR3 in amino acids: CASSFVAAGQNEQFF. CDR3 nucleotides: TGCGCCAGCAGCTTTGTTGCGGCGGGTCAAAATGAGCAGTTCTTC.